The 24 T cell receptor beta chains presented below share a single source sample, sequenced in a study of CD8 T cells in Susac syndrome. The authors reverse transcribed roughly 0.5 to 1 ug RNA with random hexamers. MiXCR, applied by TCRdb to the immunoSEQ multiplex PCR reads, yields one record per CDR3 protein. The repertoire has about 210,000 distinct CDR3 sequences, nearly 97% of them found once; the top ten carry 0.095%. The sequenced sample was CD4+ T cells from PBMCs. The receptor set was obtained from a human donor with multiple sclerosis.

Points on this clonotype: One end of the junction is discordant with germline, which a read error may explain. J is TRBJ2-1 and V is TRBV3-1, with 11 positions matching TRBD2. The CDR3 has 14 amino acids. CDR1 LGHDT and CDR2 YNNKEL come from the germline V gene (reference sequence). The CDR3, as DNA: TGTGCCAGCAGCCCCGGGACTAGCGGTAGAAGCAAGATCTTC. It codes for CASSPGTSGRSKIF.

This sequence joins TRBV29-1 and TRBJ2-7, with 12 bases identical to TRBD2. This CDR3 has 12 residues. V lost 3 bases, J lost 7 bases, and 1 base stayed unmatched. Per germline, CDR1 SQVTM and CDR2 ANQGSEA. CDR3 bases: TGCAGCGTTGAGGGACTAGCGGGTGAGCAGTACTTC. This encodes CSVEGLAGEQYF.

The genes are TRBV7-2 and TRBJ1-1, with 8 bases identical to TRBD1. The CDR3 totals 17 residues. The trim removed 0 bases at V and 6 bases at J, leaving 12 bases unmatched. Per the germline V gene, CDR1 is SGHTA and CDR2 is FQGNSA. The CDR3 bases are TGTGCCAGCAGCTTAGCGGGGGACAGGACCAGCCTCGCTGAAGCTTTCTTT. Encoded protein: CASSLAGDRTSLAEAFF.

The chain couples TRBV30 to TRBJ1-1; possible D gene TRBD1, 5 bases. CDR3 length: 12 amino acids. Trimming took off 3 bases at V and 2 bases at J, with 7 bases between the two ends. CDR1 and CDR2 from the germline V gene are GTSNPN and SVGIG (reference sequence). The CDR3 loop is CAWRGVNTEAFF. The CDR3 DNA follows: TGTGCCTGGAGGGGGGTCAACACTGAAGCTTTCTTT.

The gene calls are TRBV30 and TRBJ2-1; D unclear. Germline V gene sequence: CDR1 GTSNPN, CDR2 SVGIG (reference sequence). Trimming removed 5 bases at V and 0 bases at J, with 5 bases between. The CDR3 extends over 12 amino acids. The CDR3 bases are TGTGCCTGGTTACCCTCCTACAATGAGCAGTTCTTC. Amino acids: CAWLPSYNEQFF.

This clonotype was seen once. The CDR3 coding sequence is TGTGCAGAGATGTTTCTGGCCACATCAACTCCATACAATGAGCAGTTCTTC. Protein: CAEMFLATSTPYNEQFF. The V and J genes are TRBV12-2 and TRBJ2-1. TRBV12-2 counts as a pseudogene. This CDR3 is built from 17 residues.

CDR3 region: CSVRPRDRVYEQYF. CDR3 DNA sequence: TGCAGCGTCCGACCCCGGGACCGCGTCTACGAGCAGTACTTC. V and J are TRBV29-1 and TRBJ2-7; D tentatively reads TRBD1 or TRBD2 (5 bases each). The CDR3 sequence is 14 residues long. Germline CDR1 is SQVTM and CDR2 is ANQGSEA. V lost 6 bases and J 3 bases, leaving 18 bases between the germline ends.

This chain links TRBV2 with TRBJ2-1; either TRBD1 or TRBD2 may supply D (5 bases each). This CDR3 is 14 amino acids long. Germline CDR1 reads SNHLY; CDR2 reads FYNNEI. V was trimmed by 0 bases and J by 4 bases, leaving 7 bases between them. CDR3 sequence: CASSEAGTYNEQFF. CDR3 in DNA: TGTGCCAGCAGTGAAGCCGGGACGTACAATGAGCAGTTCTTC.

The chain joins TRBV7-3 to TRBJ1-1; D possibly corresponds to TRBD1 (5 bases). V lost 6 bases, J lost 7 bases, and 18 bases lay in between. Germline lookup yields CDR1 SGHTA and CDR2 FQGTGA. This CDR3 is built from 14 residues. CDR3 nucleotide sequence: TGTGCCAGCAGGCCGGCCGAGGGGTTGGGTGAAGCTTTCTTT. It is translated as CASRPAEGLGEAFF.

This sequence joins TRBV7-9 and TRBJ1-5; no clear D. Germline V gene sequence: CDR1 SEHNR, CDR2 FQNEAQ (reference sequence). V lost 5 bases and J lost 9, with 11 bases in between. There are 12 residues in the CDR3. This CDR3 reads CASSPPGAPQHF. CDR3 nucleotide sequence: TGTGCCAGCAGCCCTCCGGGAGCGCCCCAGCATTTT.

This chain joins TRBV20-1 and TRBJ1-5; no definite D call. The germline V and J ends were trimmed by 5 bases and 2 bases, with 13 bases remaining between them. Germline CDR1 and CDR2: DFQATT and SNEGSKA (reference sequence). This CDR3 comprises 14 residues. The CDR3 region is CSARWQRGNQPQHF. CDR3 sequence (DNA): TGCAGTGCTCGTTGGCAGAGGGGCAATCAGCCCCAGCATTTT.

The gene calls are TRBV24-1 and TRBJ2-2, with 8 bases fitting TRBD1. Trimming cost V 7 bases and J 4 bases; bases outside gene matches: 4. The germline V gene has CDR1 KGHDR and CDR2 SFDVKD. The CDR3 has 14 amino acids. The CDR3 here is CATRGTGSTGELFF. Written as DNA, the CDR3 is TGTGCCACCAGGGGGACAGGTTCCACCGGGGAGCTGTTTTTT.

The chain combines TRBV18 with TRBJ2-2; D uncertain. Germline values: CDR1 KGHSH, CDR2 LQKENI. The CDR3 totals 16 residues. The germline V and J ends were trimmed by 8 bases and 0 bases, with 16 bases remaining between them. CDR3 DNA: TGTGCCAGCCTAGGCTCTTACAGAGCGAACACCGGGGAGCTGTTTTTT. Translated, it gives CASLGSYRANTGELFF.

The chain is built from TRBV7-2 and TRBJ2-3, with D hard to call. The CDR3 runs 11 residues. The V gene's germline CDR1 is SGHTA and CDR2 FQGNSA. Trimming removed 4 bases from V and 7 bases from J, with 6 bases in between. CDR3 in amino acids: CASSSFYTQYF. The CDR3 DNA reads TGTGCCAGCAGCTCATTTTATACGCAGTATTTT.

The chain employs TRBV15 and TRBJ2-1; 14 bases align to TRBD2. Trimming cost V 0 bases and J 7 bases; bases outside gene matches: 5. This CDR3 has 17 amino acids. The V gene's germline CDR1 is LNHNV and CDR2 YYDKDF (reference sequence). The CDR3 sequence is CATSRDKRTSGRNEQFF. The CDR3 nucleotides read TGTGCCACCAGCAGAGATAAGAGGACTAGCGGGAGGAATGAGCAGTTCTTC.

The chain has TRBV12-3 or TRBV12-4 and TRBJ2-1, with 9 bases aligning to TRBD1. The CDR3 runs 15 residues. The V gene end was trimmed by 6 bases and the J gene end by 4 bases; junction bases not matched to a gene: 7. CDR3 sequence (DNA): TGTGCCAGCAGGGGGACAGGGACGGGGTACAATGAGCAGTTCTTC. This gives the protein CASRGTGTGYNEQFF.

This clonotype occurred once. The chain is built from TRBV3-1 and TRBJ2-7, with unresolved D. Trimming stripped 0 bases from V and 3 bases from J, with 6 bases between. CDR1 is LGHDT, CDR2 YNNKEL, per germline (reference sequence). This CDR3 has 13 amino acids. CDR3 amino acids: CASSQDTDYEQYF. The CDR3 DNA is TGTGCCAGCAGCCAAGATACAGACTACGAGCAGTACTTC.

J is TRBJ2-3 and V is TRBV20-1, with 10 positions matching TRBD1. Germline V CDR1 and CDR2: DFQATT, SNEGSKA (reference sequence). The ends lost 1 base at V and 7 bases at J; junction bases unmatched: 5. The CDR3 covers 14 residues. CDR3 bases: TGCAGTGCTAGAGGGGACAGGGGTCTGCATACGCAGTATTTT. Translation: CSARGDRGLHTQYF.

The chain carries TRBV20-1 and TRBJ1-1, with TRBD1 as a possible D gene (5 bases). There are 13 residues in the CDR3. V was cut by 6 bases and J by 1 base, with 12 bases left in between. Germline V gene sequence: CDR1 DFQATT, CDR2 SNEGSKA (reference sequence). CDR3 DNA sequence: TGCAGTGCAGTGGGGGAGGCGAACACTGAAGCTTTCTTT. Protein product: CSAVGEANTEAFF.

The gene calls are TRBV11-2 and TRBJ2-3; 15 bases agree with TRBD2. The germline V gene has CDR1 SGHAT and CDR2 FQNNGV. J gave up 7 bases and V 0 bases, and 5 bases lay outside the gene matches. The CDR3 covers 17 residues. As DNA, the CDR3 is TGTGCCAGCAGCTTAGATTCTGGGACTAGCGGGAGGAATACGCAGTATTTT. Its protein is CASSLDSGTSGRNTQYF. Combining the CDR3 with reference TRBV11-2 and TRBJ2-3 gives the whole variable domain EAGVAQSPRYKIIEKRQSVAFWCNPISGHATLYWYQQILGQGPKLLIQFQNNGVVDDSQLPKDRFSAERLKGVDSTLKIQPAKLEDSAVYLCASSLDSGTSGRNTQYFGPGTRLTVL.

The chain joins TRBV5-1 to TRBJ1-5; the D is unclear. Germline assignment: CDR1 SGHRS and CDR2 YFSETQ. The CDR3 extends over 15 amino acids. Trimming took off 0 bases at V and 0 bases at J, with 7 bases between the two ends. The CDR3 DNA sequence: TGCGCCAGCAGCTTGGAAGGGATTAGCAATCAGCCCCAGCATTTT. The encoded protein is CASSLEGISNQPQHF.

DNA of the CDR3: TGTGCCAGCAGTGGAAGCGGGGGGGCCACCACTCAAGAGACCCAGTACTTC. Encoded protein: CASSGSGGATTQETQYF. This sequence joins TRBV6-4 and TRBJ2-5; TRBD2 agrees at 10 bases. CDR3 length equals 17 residues. Looked up from germline, CDR1 is MRHNA and CDR2 is SNTAGT. Trimming took 4 bases from V and 2 from J; bases not matched to a gene: 10.

This chain uses TRBV6-1 with TRBJ1-5; D is unresolved. V lost 1 base and J 9 bases, leaving 16 bases between the germline ends. CDR3 size: 15 residues. From germline, CDR1 is MNHNS and CDR2 SASEGT. CDR3 in DNA: TGTGCCAGCAGTGAAGTTGGGCCAGCCGAAGGGCCCCAGCATTTT. Amino acids: CASSEVGPAEGPQHF.

V gene TRBV7-3 combines with J gene TRBJ2-1, with 7 bases identical to TRBD1. Germline CDR1 is SGHTA and CDR2 is FQGTGA. V shed 5 bases, J shed 4 bases, and the junction held 2 bases outside the gene matches. This CDR3 region has 13 residues. CDR3 coding DNA: TGTGCCAGCAGCGCGGACAGGTACAATGAGCAGTTCTTC. Its protein is CASSADRYNEQFF.